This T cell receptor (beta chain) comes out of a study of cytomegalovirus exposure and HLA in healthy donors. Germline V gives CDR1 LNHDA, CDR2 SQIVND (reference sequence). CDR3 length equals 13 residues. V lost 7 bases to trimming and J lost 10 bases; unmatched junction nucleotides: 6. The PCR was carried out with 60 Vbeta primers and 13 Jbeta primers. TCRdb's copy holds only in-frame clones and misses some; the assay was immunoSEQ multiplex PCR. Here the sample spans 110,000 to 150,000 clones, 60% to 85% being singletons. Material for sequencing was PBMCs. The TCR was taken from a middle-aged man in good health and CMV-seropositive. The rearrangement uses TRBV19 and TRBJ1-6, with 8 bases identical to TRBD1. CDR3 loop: CASNTGGGSPLHF. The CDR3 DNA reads TGTGCCAGTAATACAGGGGGTGGCTCACCCCTCCACTTT.